This entry features one T cell receptor (beta chain) sequence. The germline CDR1 and CDR2 sequences are LNHNV and YYDKDF (reference sequence). V lost 3 bases to trimming and J lost 5 bases, with 9 bases between them. This CDR3 has 13 residues. This specimen comes from a study of blood T cell repertoires in COVID-19. Sequenced by immunoSEQ multiplex PCR; TCRdb stores in-frame clones only, minus some. In the table there are 80,000 to 100,000 clones, 85% to 90% of which are singletons. This chain connects TRBV15 to TRBJ2-3; D might be TRBD2 (5 bases). The source material was peripheral blood. This sequence was found in a human donor with COVID-19, enrolled during active disease. The donor label of this sample is uncertain. CDR3 amino acids: CATSSSGRDTQYF. The CDR3, as DNA: TGTGCCACCAGCAGCAGTGGGAGAGATACGCAGTATTTT. The variable domain in full, completed from reference TRBV15 and TRBJ2-3, reads DAMVIQNPRYQVTQFGKPVTLSCSQTLNHNVMYWYQQKSSQAPKLLFHYYDKDFNNEADTPDNFQSRRPNTSFCFLDIRSPGLGDTAMYLCATSSSGRDTQYFGPGTRLTVL.